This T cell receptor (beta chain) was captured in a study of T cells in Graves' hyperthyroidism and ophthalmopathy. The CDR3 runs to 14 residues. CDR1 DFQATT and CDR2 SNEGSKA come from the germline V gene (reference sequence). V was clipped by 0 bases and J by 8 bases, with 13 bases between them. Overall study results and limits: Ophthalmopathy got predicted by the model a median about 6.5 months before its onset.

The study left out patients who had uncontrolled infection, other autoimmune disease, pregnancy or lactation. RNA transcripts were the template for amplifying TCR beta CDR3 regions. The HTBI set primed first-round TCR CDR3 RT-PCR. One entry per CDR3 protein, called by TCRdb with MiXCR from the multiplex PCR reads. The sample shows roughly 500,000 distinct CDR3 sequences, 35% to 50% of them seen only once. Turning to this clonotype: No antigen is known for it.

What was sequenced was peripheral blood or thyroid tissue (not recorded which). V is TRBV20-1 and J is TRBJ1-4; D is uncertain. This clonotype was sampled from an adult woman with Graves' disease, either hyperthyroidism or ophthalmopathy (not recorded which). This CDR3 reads CSARDDAAGEKLFF. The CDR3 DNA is TGCAGTGCTAGAGATGACGCGGCGGGAGAAAAACTGTTTTTT.